These T cell receptor beta chains were read from a single sample in a study of OX40 agonist ivuxolimab in advanced cancers. The method was immunoSEQ multiplex PCR; TCRdb's version includes in-frame clones alone and lacks a portion of them. The table shows over 55,000 clones, with 80% to 90% occurring only once. The input for sequencing was CD4+ or CD8+ T cells sorted from blood, taken in a trial of the OX40 agonist ivuxolimab. The receptors originated from an adult with an advanced solid tumor such as melanoma, head and neck, liver or kidney cancer. The CDR3 runs from the conserved cysteine through the conserved F or W. A row's size may be missing; if present it is once, few, many or a size class.

abundance	v_gene	len	j_gene	CDR3aa
.	TRBV14	15	TRBJ1-1	CASSQLQGRATEAFF
.	TRBV5-1	16	TRBJ1-5	CASSFDSGQGAQPQHF
.	TRBV30	15	TRBJ1-6	CAWSAGQLYNSPLHF
.	TRBV18	17	TRBJ2-6	CASSPRVLSSGANVLTF
.	TRBV9	15	TRBJ1-1	CASSVPHGGSPEAFF
few	TRBV19	14	TRBJ1-2	CASSVGQANYGYTF
once	TRBV7-9	12	TRBJ2-1	CASSSRLFEQFF
.	TRBV27	15	TRBJ1-6	CASSYYLSYNSPLHF
.	TRBV6-5	14	TRBJ2-2	CASSYRGIPGELFF
.	TRBV2	15	TRBJ2-3	CASSDTRDGTDTQYF
.	TRBV19	15	TRBJ1-6	CASTPGVVSGGTLHF